This entry lists 27 T cell receptor beta chains sequenced from one sample in a study of early T cells in non-severe SARS-CoV-2 infection (dated by TCRdb to about 2021). The library came from 5' RACE. TCRdb shows the sequencer as NextSeq 500. TCRdb itself trimmed the public reads at Q25 with fastp, ran MiXCR and retained productive beta chains. Every distinct CDR3 protein forms one entry, paired with its most common genes and DNA. The sample table shows more than 80,000 distinct CDR3 sequences, and approximately 15% are seen once. The top ten hold more than 1.2% of the sample. The sequencing sample was made of whole blood. The receptors derive from an adult who was a healthcare worker with PCR-confirmed SARS-CoV-2 infection or an uninfected control (not recorded which).

In this sample, this clonotype turned up many times. This rearrangement joins TRBV10-3 to TRBJ2-1, with TRBD2 identical over 10 bases. V lost 6 bases, J lost 4 bases, and 6 bases stayed unmatched. The CDR3 is made up of 15 amino acids. Germline V gives CDR1 ENHRY, CDR2 SYGVKD. Written as DNA, the CDR3 is TGTGCCATCAGAAATAGCGGGGGGAGTTACAATGAGCAGTTCTTC. This sequence encodes CAIRNSGGSYNEQFF.

This clonotype has a count of ten or more. The gene calls are TRBV12-3 or TRBV12-4 and TRBJ2-1, with 8 bases aligning to TRBD1. V lost 4 bases to trimming and J lost 4 bases; unmatched junction nucleotides: 3. The CDR3 consists of 14 residues. The CDR3 spells CASSSDRAYNEQFF. Here the CDR3 DNA reads TGTGCCAGCAGTTCGGACAGGGCGTACAATGAGCAGTTCTTC.

The chain combines TRBV15 with TRBJ2-5; 12 bases match TRBD2. Per germline, CDR1 LNHNV and CDR2 YYDKDF (reference sequence). The CDR3 is 15 residues long. Unmatched junction bases numbered 8, after V lost 5 bases and J lost 7 bases. DNA of the CDR3: TGTGCCACCAGCGCGGGACTAGCGGGTTATGGGACCCAGTACTTC. Residues: CATSAGLAGYGTQYF.

This clonotype came up many times. The V and J genes are TRBV6-6 and TRBJ2-7; a weak D match, TRBD1 (5 bases). This CDR3 has 15 amino acids. Per the germline V gene, CDR1 is MNHNY and CDR2 is SVGAGI (reference sequence). Trimming cost V 2 bases and J 0 bases, with 11 bases left between them. The CDR3 DNA reads as TGTGCCAGCAGTTACGACAGTTCGAGCTCCTACGAGCAGTACTTC. Protein: CASSYDSSSSYEQYF.

This clonotype was seen many times. The V gene is TRBV12-3 or TRBV12-4, the J gene TRBJ2-5, with TRBD2 matching 9 bases. J gave up 3 bases and V 1 base, and 3 bases lay outside the gene matches. The CDR3 extends over 15 amino acids. CDR3 coding DNA: TGTGCCAGCAGTTTAGGTAGCGGGGGAAAAGAGACCCAGTACTTC. Its protein product is CASSLGSGGKETQYF.

The chain combines TRBV12-3 or TRBV12-4 with TRBJ1-6; 7 bases agree with TRBD1. V lost 2 bases to trimming and J lost 7 bases; unmatched junction nucleotides: 2. The CDR3 sequence is 14 residues long. The CDR3 loop reads CASSLSGGNSPLHF. The DNA for the CDR3 is TGTGCCAGCAGTTTATCAGGGGGGAATTCACCCCTCCACTTT.

This clonotype turned up a few times. The rearrangement links TRBV5-1 to TRBJ2-1; TRBD2 is a possible D gene (5 bases). The V end lost 3 bases, the J end lost 0 bases, and 13 bases lay between the germline ends. The CDR3 length is 16 residues. Per the germline V gene, CDR1 is SGHRS and CDR2 is YFSETQ. The CDR3 here is CASSSWLGVSYNEQFF. In DNA, the CDR3 is TGCGCCAGCAGCTCCTGGCTGGGAGTCTCCTACAATGAGCAGTTCTTC.

Only a few counts were recorded for this clonotype. V is TRBV11-2 and J is TRBJ2-5, with TRBD1 identical over 8 bases. Trimming cost V 1 base and J 5 bases; bases outside gene matches: 3. This CDR3 has 14 residues. Germline CDR1 is SGHAT and CDR2 is FQNNGV. The CDR3 DNA sequence: TGTGCCAGCAGCTTAGGGTGGACAGGGGAGACCCAGTACTTC. This codes for CASSLGWTGETQYF.

The chain joins TRBV7-2 to TRBJ2-2; D is uncertain. Per germline, CDR1 SGHTA and CDR2 FQGNSA. The CDR3 contains 14 residues. V lost 1 base to trimming and J lost 10 bases, with 13 bases between them. The CDR3 region is CASSLVAATPELFF. CDR3 in DNA: TGTGCCAGCAGCTTAGTTGCGGCCACCCCGGAGCTGTTTTTT.

This sequence joins TRBV12-3 or TRBV12-4 and TRBJ1-1; D is unclear. This CDR3 is 12 amino acids long. Trimming took 2 bases from V and 7 from J, leaving 8 bases between them. CDR3 sequence: CASSLQGVEAFF. The DNA for the CDR3 is TGTGCCAGCAGTTTACAAGGAGTTGAAGCTTTCTTT.

On this clonotype itself: Just one base apart from a much larger clone, this may be a read error. Here the CDR3 DNA reads TGTGCCAGCAGCCAACAAACCGGGACGAAGGATTCTAACTATGGCTACACCTTC. Residues: CASSQQTGTKDSNYGYTF. V is TRBV7-9 and J is TRBJ1-2; tentatively, D is TRBD1 (5 bases). Per the germline V gene, CDR1 is SEHNR and CDR2 is FQNEAQ (reference sequence). Trimming shortened V by 5 bases and J by 0 bases, and 22 bases separated the two germline ends. This CDR3 contains 18 residues.

This clonotype occurred a few times. The V call is TRBV12-3 or TRBV12-4, the J call TRBJ2-4; 8 bases agree with TRBD2. The CDR3 extends over 14 amino acids. Trimming removed 7 bases from V and 8 bases from J; junction bases left unmatched: 10. CDR3 sequence (DNA): TGTGCCAGCACCAACTGGGGTAGCGGGGACATTCAGTACTTC. Translating it yields CASTNWGSGDIQYF.

This clonotype was seen repeatedly, ten times or more. This CDR3 is CASSQGTGARELFF. The DNA for the CDR3 is TGTGCCAGCAGCCAAGGGACAGGGGCCCGGGAGCTGTTTTTT. The chain is built from TRBV3-1 and TRBJ2-2, with 9 bases aligning to TRBD1. Trimming took 1 base from V and 9 from J; bases not matched to a gene: 3. The length of the CDR3 is 14 residues. Germline V gene sequence: CDR1 LGHDT, CDR2 YNNKEL (reference sequence).

The chain employs TRBV7-8 and TRBJ1-5; D might be TRBD1 (6 bases). The CDR3 spans 19 residues. Germline CDR1 and CDR2: SGHVS and FQNEAQ. Trimming removed 2 bases from V and 0 bases from J, with 20 bases in between. DNA of the CDR3: TGTGCCAGCAGCTTACGCCGGACAGAGACCACATATAGCAATCAGCCCCAGCATTTT. As protein: CASSLRRTETTYSNQPQHF.

The chain has TRBV30 and TRBJ2-7; D is possibly TRBD1 (5 bases). Deletions cut 3 bases from V and 2 bases from J, with 8 bases between. CDR1 and CDR2 from the germline V gene are GTSNPN and SVGIG (reference sequence). This CDR3 contains 12 residues. The chain's CDR3 is CAWSVGAYEQYF. Written as DNA, the CDR3 is TGTGCCTGGAGCGTAGGGGCCTACGAGCAGTACTTC.

This clonotype was recorded a few times. The CDR3 nucleotides read TGCAGTGCCAAACCGGGAGCAGGGAGCAATCAGCCCCAGCATTTT. Protein sequence: CSAKPGAGSNQPQHF. The rearrangement uses TRBV20-1 and TRBJ1-5; maybe TRBD1 (5 bases). V was trimmed by 6 bases and J by 1 base, leaving 16 bases between them. This CDR3 comprises 15 residues. Germline CDR1 is DFQATT and CDR2 is SNEGSKA (reference sequence).

Many counts were recorded for this clonotype. One end of the junction does not line up with germline, which may come from a read error. The J gene is TRBJ2-3, the V gene TRBV11-2; 11 bases agree with TRBD2. CDR3 length: 18 amino acids. CDR1 and CDR2 from the germline V gene are SGHAT and FQNNGV. DNA for the CDR3: TGTGCCAGCAACTTAGCTGGGACTAGCGGCGCCCGGTCAGATACGCAGTATTTT. This codes for CASNLAGTSGARSDTQYF.

This clonotype was seen repeatedly, ten times or more. J is TRBJ2-6 and V is TRBV30; TRBD1 matches 8 bases. V trimming: 1 base; J trimming: 2 bases; junction bases outside the gene matches: 1. CDR1 is GTSNPN, CDR2 SVGIG, per germline (reference sequence). The CDR3 runs 15 residues. The CDR3: CAWSGQGTGANVLTF. The DNA of the CDR3 is TGTGCCTGGAGTGGACAGGGGACTGGGGCCAACGTCCTGACTTTC.

This clonotype was found many times. This chain uses TRBV9 with TRBJ2-3; D not resolved. The CDR3 sequence is 14 residues long. Germline V gene sequence: CDR1 SGDLS, CDR2 YYNGEE. V was trimmed by 3 bases and J by 6 bases, leaving 14 bases between them. This chain's CDR3 is CASSAWIRLDTQYF. The CDR3 coding sequence is TGTGCCAGCAGCGCTTGGATCCGGCTGGATACGCAGTATTTT.

This clonotype has only a few counts. In DNA, the CDR3 is TGTGCCAGCAGCTTAATGGGTAACACTGAAGCTTTCTTT. Its translation is CASSLMGNTEAFF. J is TRBJ1-1 and V is TRBV7-3; D unclear. Trimming cost V 1 base and J 2 bases, with 5 bases left between them. In germline, CDR1 is SGHTA, CDR2 FQGTGA. CDR3 length: 13 residues.

The CDR3 DNA reads as TGCGCCAGCAGCTTGGGACAGAGCAAGCGTGGCGGGGAGCTGTTTTTT. Its translation: CASSLGQSKRGGELFF. The chain carries TRBV5-1 and TRBJ2-2, with D possibly matching TRBD1 (5 bases). Trimming took off 0 bases at V and 7 bases at J, with 16 bases between the two ends. Germline V gives CDR1 SGHRS, CDR2 YFSETQ. CDR3 length: 16 residues.

This clonotype was counted ten times or more. The chain joins TRBV18 to TRBJ1-2; perhaps TRBD1 as D (6 bases). The CDR3 has 12 amino acids. From germline, CDR1 is KGHSH and CDR2 LQKENI. Trimming pared 5 bases from V and 4 bases from J, leaving 8 bases between. CDR3 nucleotides: TGTGCCAGCTCAGACAGGATCTATGGCTACACCTTC. Protein: CASSDRIYGYTF.

This clonotype has more than one count but fewer than ten. The V gene is TRBV7-8, the J gene TRBJ1-2; D is ambiguous. V lost 1 base, J lost 0 bases, and 9 bases lay in between. Germline CDR1 reads SGHVS; CDR2 reads FQNEAQ. The CDR3 length is 15 residues. This chain's CDR3 is CASSLVGKPNYGYTF. DNA of the CDR3: TGTGCCAGCAGCTTAGTAGGAAAACCTAACTATGGCTACACCTTC.

This clonotype was counted at least ten times. In nucleotides, the CDR3 is TGCAGTGCTCTACGGACAGGCTATGGCTACACCTTC. Its translation is CSALRTGYGYTF. The J gene is TRBJ1-2, the V gene TRBV20-1, with 7 bases identical to TRBD1. Germline trimming cut 5 bases from V and 4 bases from J; bases unmatched to any gene: 4. Looked up from germline, CDR1 is DFQATT and CDR2 is SNEGSKA (reference sequence). CDR3 length equals 12 residues.

This clonotype was counted ten times or more. The rearrangement links TRBV7-2 to TRBJ1-4; TRBD1 aligns across 9 bases. The CDR3 is 15 residues long. Germline V lookup: CDR1 SGHTA, CDR2 FQGNSA. V lost 5 bases to trimming and J lost 1 base; unmatched junction nucleotides: 2. This chain's CDR3 is CASSQGQGTNEKLFF. CDR3 coding DNA: TGTGCCAGCAGCCAGGGACAGGGAACTAATGAAAAACTGTTTTTT.

This clonotype was seen repeatedly, ten times or more. The chain combines TRBV6-5 with TRBJ1-2, with D possibly matching TRBD1 (6 bases). The V end lost 4 bases, the J end lost 0 bases, and 18 bases lay between the germline ends. Germline CDR1 is MNHEY and CDR2 is SVGAGI. The CDR3 covers 17 residues. The CDR3 coding sequence is TGTGCCAGCAGTTCCCGGGGGGCCGCCCGTTCTAACTATGGCTACACCTTC. This translates into CASSSRGAARSNYGYTF.

This clonotype was seen only once. Germline and junction disagree at one end, which may indicate a read error. The genes are TRBV20-1 and TRBJ2-7, with D tentatively TRBD2 (5 bases). Per the germline V gene, CDR1 is DFQATT and CDR2 is SNEGSKA (reference sequence). This CDR3 has 13 amino acids. As DNA, the CDR3 is TGCGGTGCCGAGAAAGAGGGCTCCTACGAGCAGTACTTC. Translation: CGAEKEGSYEQYF.